The 5 T cell receptor beta chains listed next were all sequenced from one sample in a study of shared clonotypes between healthy human individuals. The method was immunoSEQ multiplex PCR; TCRdb's version includes in-frame clones alone and lacks a portion of them. Among some 2,500,000 clones listed, about 90% were seen once. The sequencing input was naive CD4+ T cells from PBMCs. Subset of the sample: CD45RA+ positively selected. All receptors derive from a man aged 18-30 years in good health. Some clones in this sample may be carry-over from other donors' samples.

The rearrangement joins TRBV6-1 to TRBJ1-1, with no clear D. The CDR3 has 15 residues. The ends were cut back, 4 bases at V and 0 bases at J, with 12 bases in the middle. Germline V lookup: CDR1 MNHNS, CDR2 SASEGT. CDR3 in DNA: TGTGCCAGCAGTGTCTGGTTAGACATGAACACTGAAGCTTTCTTT. Its protein product is CASSVWLDMNTEAFF.

This chain's CDR3 is CASSLGITGTDTQYF. CDR3 DNA: TGTGCCAGCAGCCTTGGTATCACTGGCACAGATACGCAGTATTTT. The chain links TRBV27 to TRBJ2-3, with D hard to call. V lost 6 bases, J lost 1 base, and 14 bases lay in between. This CDR3 has 15 residues. Germline CDR1 reads MNHEY; CDR2 reads SMNVEV (reference sequence).

This clone was seen once. This chain joins TRBV5-1 and TRBJ2-1; D remains unclear. V was clipped by 4 bases and J by 3 bases, with 14 bases between them. The CDR3 contains 15 residues. Germline CDR1 SGHRS, CDR2 YFSETQ. CDR3 sequence: CASSLVGENYNEQFF. CDR3 bases: TGCGCCAGCAGCCTGGTAGGCGAGAACTACAATGAGCAGTTCTTC.

This chain joins TRBV5-6 and TRBJ1-6; no firm D call. The CDR3 has 13 amino acids. V lost 1 base, J lost 7 bases, and 6 bases lay in between. In germline, CDR1 is SGHDT, CDR2 YYEEEE. The CDR3, as DNA: TGTGCCAGCAGCTTGACGGGAAATTCACCCCTCCACTTT. This translates into CASSLTGNSPLHF.

V is TRBV2 and J is TRBJ1-1; D gene ambiguous. The V gene lost 5 bases and the J gene lost 5 bases, with 12 bases spanning the gap. The CDR3 contains 13 residues. Germline CDR1 and CDR2: SNHLY and FYNNEI. CDR3 DNA sequence: TGTGCCAGCAGTAAGACTGCACCGACTGAAGCTTTCTTT. It specifies CASSKTAPTEAFF.